This entry is about one T cell receptor beta chain. The assay was immunoSEQ multiplex PCR, and TCRdb's table has in-frame clones only and misses some. The sample has 80,000 to 130,000 clones; roughly 87% are singletons. This sample was taken from a study of blood T cell repertoires in COVID-19. Study in general: Specimens from acute and convalescent COVID-19 originated in the United States, Italy and Spain.

After removal of 5 bases from V and 0 bases from J, the junction contained 13 bases not matched to a gene. The CDR3 totals 19 residues. Germline V gene data show CDR1 as SGHTA and CDR2 as FQGTGA. The clonotype originates from a woman between 55 and 75 years old with acute or convalescent COVID-19. The chain has TRBV7-3 and TRBJ2-1, with TRBD2 matching 10 bases. The sequenced sample was peripheral blood. CDR3 in amino acids: CASSSRTSGRGISYNEQFF. CDR3 DNA: TGTGCCAGCAGCAGCCGGACTAGCGGTCGGGGGATCTCCTACAATGAGCAGTTCTTC.